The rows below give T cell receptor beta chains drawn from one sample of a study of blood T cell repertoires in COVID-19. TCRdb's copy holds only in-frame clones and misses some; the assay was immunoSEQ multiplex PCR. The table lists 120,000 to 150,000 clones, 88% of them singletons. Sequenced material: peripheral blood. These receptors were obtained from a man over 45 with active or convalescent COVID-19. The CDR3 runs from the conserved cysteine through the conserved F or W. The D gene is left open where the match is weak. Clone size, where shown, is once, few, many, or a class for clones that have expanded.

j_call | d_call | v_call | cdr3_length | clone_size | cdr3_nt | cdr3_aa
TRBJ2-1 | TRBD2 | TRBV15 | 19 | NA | TGTGCCACCAGCAGAGGCGCCGGGACTAGCGGCCGCTCCTACAATGAGCAGTTCTTC | CATSRGAGTSGRSYNEQFF
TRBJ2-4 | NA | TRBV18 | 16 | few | TGTGCCAGCTCCCTCTCCGGACCCCCAGGACAGCACATTCAGTACTTC | CASSLSGPPGQHIQYF
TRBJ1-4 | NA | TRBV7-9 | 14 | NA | TGTGCCAGCAGCCCCCAGGGTTCTAATGAAAAACTGTTTTTT | CASSPQGSNEKLFF
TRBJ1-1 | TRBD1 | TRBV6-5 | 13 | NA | TGTGCCAGCCAGGGGGTACGGTACACTGAAGCTTTCTTT | CASQGVRYTEAFF
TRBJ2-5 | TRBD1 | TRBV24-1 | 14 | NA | TGTGCCACCAGTGACCGGGACAGGACAGAGACCCAGTACTTC | CATSDRDRTETQYF
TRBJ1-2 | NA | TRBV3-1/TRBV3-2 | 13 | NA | TGTGCCAGCAGCATACCAGGGGAACACGGCTACACCTTC | CASSIPGEHGYTF
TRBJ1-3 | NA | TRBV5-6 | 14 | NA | TGTGCCAGCAGCTTTCTTCGAGATGGAAACACCATATATTTT | CASSFLRDGNTIYF
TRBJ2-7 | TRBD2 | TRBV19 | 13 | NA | TGTGCCAGTAGCCGGACTAGCGCCTACGAGCAGTACTTC | CASSRTSAYEQYF
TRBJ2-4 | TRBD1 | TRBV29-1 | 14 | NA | TGCAGCGGGAAATCAGGGGGAGCCAAAAACATTCAGTACTTC | CSGKSGGAKNIQYF
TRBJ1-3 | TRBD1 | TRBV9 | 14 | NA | TGTGCCAGCAGTGTGGACAGGGCCGGAAACACCATATATTTT | CASSVDRAGNTIYF
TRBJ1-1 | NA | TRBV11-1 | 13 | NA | TGTGCCAGCAGCCCGGACAGAAGGCGAAAAGCTTTCTTT | CASSPDRRRKAFF
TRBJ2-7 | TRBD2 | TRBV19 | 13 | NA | TGTGCCAGTAGTGTAGCGGGAGGCCGGGAGCAGTACTTC | CASSVAGGREQYF
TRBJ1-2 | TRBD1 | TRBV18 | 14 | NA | TGTGCCAGCTCACCCGGAGAGGGGGCGGTGGGCTACACCTTC | CASSPGEGAVGYTF
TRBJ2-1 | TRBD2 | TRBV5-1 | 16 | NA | TGCGCCAGCAGCGGCGGACTAGCGGGAGATGGGAATGAGCAGTTCTTC | CASSGGLAGDGNEQFF
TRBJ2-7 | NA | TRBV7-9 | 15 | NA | TGTGCCAGCAGTTCCGGGACACCCCTGACGGAGGAGCAGTACTTC | CASSSGTPLTEEQYF
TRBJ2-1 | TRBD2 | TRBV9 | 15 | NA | TGTGCCAGCAGCGTAGGCGGGAGTAACCACAATGAGCAGTTCTTC | CASSVGGSNHNEQFF
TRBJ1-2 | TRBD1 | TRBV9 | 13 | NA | TGTGCCAGCAGCCGGACAGGGGCCTATGGCTACACCTTC | CASSRTGAYGYTF
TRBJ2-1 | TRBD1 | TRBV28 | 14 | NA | TGTGCCAGCAGTTTATCCGGCAGGGGGAATGAGCAGTTCTTC | CASSLSGRGNEQFF
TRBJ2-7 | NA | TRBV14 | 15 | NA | TGTGCCAGCAGCCAAGATGGAGCCAGGGGCTACGAGCAGTACTTC | CASSQDGARGYEQYF
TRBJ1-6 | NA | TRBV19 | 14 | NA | TGTGCCAGTACACAGTTGGGTGGTAATTCACCCCTCCACTTT | CASTQLGGNSPLHF
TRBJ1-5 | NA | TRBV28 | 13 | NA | TGTGCCGCGAGTAGGGGTGGAAATCAGCCCCAGCATTTT | CAASRGGNQPQHF
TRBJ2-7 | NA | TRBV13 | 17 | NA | TGTGCCAGCAGCCTCCGACGGGGCCGGGACATAGCCTACGAGCAGTACTTC | CASSLRRGRDIAYEQYF
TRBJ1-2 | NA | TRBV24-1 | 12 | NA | TGTGCCACCAGTGACACTAACTATGGCTACACCTTC | CATSDTNYGYTF
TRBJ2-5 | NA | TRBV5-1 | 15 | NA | TGCGCCAGCAGCTTGCCAAACAGTGGGGGGGAGACCCAGTACTTC | CASSLPNSGGETQYF
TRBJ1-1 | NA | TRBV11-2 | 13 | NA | TGTGCCAGCAGCCCGAGGGGGAGAACTGAAGCTTTCTTT | CASSPRGRTEAFF
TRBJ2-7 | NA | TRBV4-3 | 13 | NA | TGCGCCAGCAGCCAAGAGGCGGCGGTCGAGCAGTACTTC | CASSQEAAVEQYF
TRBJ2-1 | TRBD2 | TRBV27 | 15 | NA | TGTGCCAGCAGGGCTAGCGGCCACTCCTACAATGAGCAGTTCTTC | CASRASGHSYNEQFF
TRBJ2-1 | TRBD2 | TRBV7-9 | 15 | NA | TGTGCCAGCAGCTTAAGGAGTTCGGGAGGGAATGAGCAGTTCTTC | CASSLRSSGGNEQFF
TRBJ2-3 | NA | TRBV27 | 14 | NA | TGTGCCAGCCGGAGGGTCAGGCTCACAGATACGCAGTATTTT | CASRRVRLTDTQYF
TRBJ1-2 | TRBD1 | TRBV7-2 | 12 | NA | TGTGCCAGCAGCCCGGGACAGCTCAGCTACACCTTC | CASSPGQLSYTF
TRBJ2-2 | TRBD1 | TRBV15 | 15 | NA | TGTGCCACCAGCAGCCGACAGGGGGCGGGCGGGGAGCTGTTTTTT | CATSSRQGAGGELFF
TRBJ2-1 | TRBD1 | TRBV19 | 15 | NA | TGTGCCAGTAGGTCGGGACAGCTCATCTACAATGAGCAGTTCTTC | CASRSGQLIYNEQFF
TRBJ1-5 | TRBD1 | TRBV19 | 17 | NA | TGTGCCAGTAGTCACGGACAGGGGTCAAGCGGCAATCAGCCCCAGCATTTT | CASSHGQGSSGNQPQHF
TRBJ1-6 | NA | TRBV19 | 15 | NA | TGTGCCAGTAGTATTCCGGGACACCGGGGTTCACCCCTCCACTTT | CASSIPGHRGSPLHF
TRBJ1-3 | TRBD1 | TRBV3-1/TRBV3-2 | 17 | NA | TGTGCCAGCAGCCTACTTCCGACAGGGGTGGCTGGAAACACCATATATTTT | CASSLLPTGVAGNTIYF
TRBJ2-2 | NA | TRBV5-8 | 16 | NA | TGTGCCAGCAGCCCTGGATACAGTGTTATCACCGGGGAGCTGTTTTTT | CASSPGYSVITGELFF
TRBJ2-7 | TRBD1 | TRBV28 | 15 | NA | TGTGCCAGCAGTTTAGAGGGGGCCCCCTCCTACGAGCAGTACTTC | CASSLEGAPSYEQYF
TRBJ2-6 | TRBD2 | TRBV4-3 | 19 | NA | TGCGCCAGCAGCCAAGATGGACTAGCGTACTCCTCTGGGGCCAACGTCCTGACTTTC | CASSQDGLAYSSGANVLTF
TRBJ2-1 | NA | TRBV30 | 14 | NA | TGTGCCGCGGGACAGATTAACTCCTACAATGAGCAGTTCTTC | CAAGQINSYNEQFF
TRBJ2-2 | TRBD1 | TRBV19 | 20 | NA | TGTGCCAGTAGTGTCACCGGGATGATTGTGGGGACAGGGGCCACCGGGGAGCTGTTTTTT | CASSVTGMIVGTGATGELFF
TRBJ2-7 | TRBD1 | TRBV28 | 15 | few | TGTGCCAGCAGGCAGACCGGGACAGGGGCCTACGAGCAGTACTTC | CASRQTGTGAYEQYF
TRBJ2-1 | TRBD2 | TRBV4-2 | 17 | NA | TGTGCCAGCAGCCAAGAAAGGACTAGCGGGAATCGTGATGAGCAGTTCTTC | CASSQERTSGNRDEQFF
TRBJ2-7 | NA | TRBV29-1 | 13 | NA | TGCAGCGTTGAAGGGGACAACTCCTACGAGCAGTACTTC | CSVEGDNSYEQYF
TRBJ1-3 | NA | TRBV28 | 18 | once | TGTGCCAGCAGTTTATTTAGGACACCTAAACCCTCTGGAAACACCATATATTTT | CASSLFRTPKPSGNTIYF
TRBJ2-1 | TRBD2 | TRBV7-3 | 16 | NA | TGTGCCAGCAGCTTACTAGCGGGAGCCCTCTACAATGAGCAGTTCTTC | CASSLLAGALYNEQFF
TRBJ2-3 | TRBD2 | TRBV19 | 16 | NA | TGTGCCAGTAGTTTTCGACTAGCGGGAGTTACAGATACGCAGTATTTT | CASSFRLAGVTDTQYF
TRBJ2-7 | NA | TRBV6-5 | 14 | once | TGTGCCAGCAGTCGACTGCGACTCGGGGACGAGCAGTACTTC | CASSRLRLGDEQYF
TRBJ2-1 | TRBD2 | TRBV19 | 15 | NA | TGTGCCAGTAGTAAAAAAGCGGGAGACGTCAATGAGCAGTTCTTC | CASSKKAGDVNEQFF
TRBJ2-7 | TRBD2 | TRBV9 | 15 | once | TGTGCCAGCACCAAAGGGCTAGCGGGATCCGACGAGCAGTACTTC | CASTKGLAGSDEQYF
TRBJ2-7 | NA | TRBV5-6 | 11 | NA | TGTGCCAGCAGCTTGTACTACGAGCAGTACTTC | CASSLYYEQYF
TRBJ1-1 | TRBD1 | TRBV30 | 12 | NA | TGTGCCTGGACTAAAGACAGGGCTGAAGCTTTCTTT | CAWTKDRAEAFF
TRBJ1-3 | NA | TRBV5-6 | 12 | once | TGTGCCAGCAGCTCAATTGGAAACACCATATATTTT | CASSSIGNTIYF
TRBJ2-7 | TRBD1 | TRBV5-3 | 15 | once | TGTGCCAGAAGCTTGGGAGGGGGCGAGTACTACGAGCAGTACTTC | CARSLGGGEYYEQYF
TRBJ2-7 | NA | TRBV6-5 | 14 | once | TGTGCCAGCACATCGACAGGCTACCTCTACGAGCAGTACTTC | CASTSTGYLYEQYF
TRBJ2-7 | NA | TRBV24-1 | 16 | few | TGTGCCACCAGTGATCCCGGGAGGGACAGTCCCTACGAGCAGTACTTC | CATSDPGRDSPYEQYF
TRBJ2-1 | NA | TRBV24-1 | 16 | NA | TGTGCCACCAGTGATCCCACCAGGGAGGCCTACAATGAGCAGTTCTTC | CATSDPTREAYNEQFF